The 27 T cell receptor beta chains presented below share a single source sample, sequenced in a study of blood T cell repertoires in COVID-19 (dated by TCRdb to about 2020). Library preparation used the immunoSEQ multiplex PCR assay. TCRdb retrieved this table from immuneACCESS and kept in-frame rearrangements only. Not all clones are present; in checked studies, unresolved V genes account for under half, and no reason is known for the remainder. The sample table holds more than 200,000 clones, of which about 88% were seen once. The ten most abundant clones make up just under 2% of the sample. Material: peripheral blood. These TCRs come from a man under 40 with active or convalescent COVID-19.

This rearrangement joins TRBV27 to TRBJ2-2; tentative D call: TRBD1 (6 bases). The CDR3 has 15 residues. V was pared by 8 bases and J by 6 bases, with 19 bases between. Germline CDR1 reads MNHEY; CDR2 reads SMNVEV (reference sequence). CDR3 protein: CASRMDQGKAGELFF. CDR3 nucleotide sequence: TGTGCCAGCCGAATGGATCAGGGGAAAGCCGGGGAGCTGTTTTTT.

The chain is built from TRBV7-3 and TRBJ2-5; 8 bases fit TRBD2. The V gene's germline CDR1 is SGHTA and CDR2 FQGTGA. J was trimmed by 3 bases and V by 3 bases; bases with no gene match: 3. This CDR3 comprises 14 residues. The CDR3 DNA sequence: TGTGCCAGCAGCTTGGTAGCGGGGAAAGAGACCCAGTACTTC. This gives the protein CASSLVAGKETQYF.

The J gene is TRBJ2-7, the V gene TRBV27; 10 positions match TRBD1. Germline CDR1 and CDR2: MNHEY and SMNVEV (reference sequence). J lost 2 bases, V lost 4 bases, and 5 bases had no gene match. There are 15 residues in the CDR3. The DNA for the CDR3 is TGTGCCAGCAGTTGGACAGGGGGACACCCCTACGAGCAGTACTTC. Amino acid sequence: CASSWTGGHPYEQYF.

In this sample, this clone turned up once. V usage is TRBV14 and J usage is TRBJ2-5; 8 bases are a match to TRBD1. This CDR3 spans 15 amino acids. V dropped 3 bases and J dropped 6; count of bases not matched to a gene: 9. The germline V gene encodes CDR1 SGHDN and CDR2 FVKESK. CDR3 nucleotides: TGTGCCAGCAGCCAGGCTCGGGACAGGTGGAAGACCCAGTACTTC. It encodes CASSQARDRWKTQYF.

The V gene is TRBV16, the J gene TRBJ1-2, with no clear D. Germline CDR1 KGHSY, CDR2 FQNENV. CDR3 size: 18 residues. The V gene lost 0 bases and the J gene lost 2 bases, with 19 bases spanning the gap. CDR3 sequence (DNA): TGTGCCAGCAGCCAATCGCGCACGGGATACTCAATAAACTATGGCTACACCTTC. This encodes CASSQSRTGYSINYGYTF.

The rearrangement uses TRBV7-6 and TRBJ2-3, with 10 bases identical to TRBD1. V gave up 5 bases and J gave up 4 bases; unmatched junction bases: 9. The germline CDR1 and CDR2 sequences are SGHVS and FNYEAQ. The CDR3 extends over 16 amino acids. In DNA form, the CDR3 reads TGTGCCAGCAGCGTGGCGACAGGGGGCTACGCAGATACGCAGTATTTT. Translated: CASSVATGGYADTQYF.

The rearrangement joins TRBV4-1 to TRBJ1-5; D is perhaps TRBD1 (6 bases). Trimming cost V 2 bases and J 7 bases, with 9 bases left between them. Germline V lookup: CDR1 MGHRA, CDR2 YSYEKL. The CDR3 runs 13 residues. The CDR3 bases are TGCGCCAGCAGCCAATCGGACAGCCAGCCCCAGCATTTT. It translates to CASSQSDSQPQHF.

The chain employs TRBV7-9 and TRBJ1-4, with 9 bases lining up with TRBD1. The CDR3 sequence is 14 residues long. Germline CDR1 and CDR2: SEHNR and FQNEAQ (reference sequence). V dropped 5 bases and J dropped 8; count of bases not matched to a gene: 6. The CDR3 loop reads CASSRGQGGEKLFF. CDR3 coding DNA: TGTGCCAGCAGCCGGGGACAGGGAGGAGAAAAACTGTTTTTT.

A remark on this clone: The junction departs from germline at one end; a sequencing error may be responsible. Additional DNA sequences in this sample encode the identical CDR3. The chain joins TRBV15 to TRBJ1-2; 7 nucleotides line up with TRBD1. In germline, CDR1 is LNHNV, CDR2 YYDKDF (reference sequence). The CDR3 runs to 15 residues. The CDR3 loop is CATSRETGYDYGYTF. The DNA of the CDR3 is TGTGCCACCAGCAGGGAGACAGGGTATGACTACGGCTACACCTTC.

The chain joins TRBV5-1 to TRBJ2-2, with 8 bases fitting TRBD2. Germline V CDR1 and CDR2: SGHRS, YFSETQ. Unmatched junction bases numbered 5, after V lost 6 bases and J lost 1 base. The CDR3 contains 15 residues. The CDR3 loop is CASNLAGQNTGELFF. CDR3 sequence (DNA): TGCGCCAGCAACCTAGCGGGTCAGAACACCGGGGAGCTGTTTTTT.

The rearrangement joins TRBV28 to TRBJ2-7, with D tentatively TRBD1 (6 bases). This CDR3 comprises 13 residues. Germline V CDR1 and CDR2: MDHEN, SYDVKM. Trimming took 3 bases from V and 6 from J, leaving 12 bases between them. The CDR3: CASSLDRPSEQYF. The CDR3 DNA follows: TGTGCCAGCAGTTTGGACAGACCCAGCGAGCAGTACTTC. Filled out from reference TRBV28 and TRBJ2-7, the complete variable domain reads DVKVTQSSRYLVKRTGEKVFLECVQDMDHENMFWYRQDPGLGLRLIYFSYDVKMKEKGDIPEGYSVSREKKERFSLILESASTNQTSMYLCASSLDRPSEQYFGPGTRLTVT.

This rearrangement joins TRBV5-1 to TRBJ2-2; 7 bases fit TRBD1. Germline V gene lookup returns CDR1 SGHRS and CDR2 YFSETQ. The CDR3 spans 15 residues. Losses at the gene ends were 7 bases for V and 6 bases for J; bases not matched to a gene: 12. The CDR3 region is CASGPGTAGAGELFF. CDR3 nucleotides: TGCGCCAGCGGCCCCGGGACAGCAGGGGCCGGGGAGCTGTTTTTT.

The CDR3 loop is CASSETGWEKLFF. CDR3 DNA: TGTGCCAGCAGTGAGACAGGGTGGGAAAAACTGTTTTTT. The V call is TRBV21-1, the J call TRBJ1-4; no check of the table's D call, TRBD1, against the DNA was made. TRBV21-1 is shown as a pseudogene. This CDR3 contains 13 residues.

J is TRBJ2-1 and V is TRBV6-1; possibly TRBD2 for D (6 bases). Trimming removed 0 bases from V and 7 bases from J, with 13 bases in between. The CDR3 has 15 amino acids. CDR1 is MNHNS, CDR2 SASEGT, per germline. CDR3: CASSEAWRAGNEQFF. The CDR3 DNA reads TGTGCCAGCAGTGAAGCGTGGCGGGCGGGGAATGAGCAGTTCTTC.

The CDR3 sequence is CASRLKKPGQGAGELFF. The CDR3 nucleotides read TGTGCCAGCAGACTAAAAAAACCGGGACAGGGCGCCGGGGAGCTGTTTTTT. The J gene is TRBJ2-2, the V gene TRBV2, with 9 bases that match TRBD1. This CDR3 has 17 amino acids. With 6 bases clipped from V and 6 bases from J, the junction kept 14 bases outside the gene matches. CDR1 is SNHLY, CDR2 FYNNEI, per germline.

The chain recombines TRBV25-1 with TRBJ1-1; D remains unclear. V was cut by 3 bases and J by 6 bases, with 11 bases left in between. The CDR3 consists of 13 residues. In germline, CDR1 is MGHDK, CDR2 SYGVNS. The CDR3 loop is CASSDDNIAEAFF. The CDR3 DNA follows: TGTGCCAGCAGTGACGACAACATTGCTGAAGCTTTCTTT.

A single count supports this clone. V gene TRBV4-2 combines with J gene TRBJ2-5; D uncertain. Germline lookup yields CDR1 LGHNA and CDR2 YNFKEQ. The germline V and J ends were trimmed by 3 bases and 5 bases, with 10 bases remaining between them. CDR3 length: 13 amino acids. CDR3: CASSQYGVETQYF. CDR3 DNA: TGTGCCAGCAGCCAGTACGGTGTGGAGACCCAGTACTTC.

The chain links TRBV4-1 to TRBJ1-5; the D gene is possibly TRBD1 (6 bases). This CDR3 is built from 15 residues. Per germline, CDR1 MGHRA and CDR2 YSYEKL. Deletions cut 4 bases from V and 1 base from J, with 11 bases between. CDR3 sequence: CASSPIRGSNQPQHF. In DNA form, the CDR3 reads TGCGCCAGCAGCCCGATCAGGGGAAGCAATCAGCCCCAGCATTTT.

The table lists this clone with a few counts. J is TRBJ2-7 and V is TRBV6-2 or TRBV6-3; 8 bases line up with TRBD1. J lost 3 bases, V lost 5 bases, and 6 bases had no gene match. The CDR3 has 14 residues. The germline V gene has CDR1 MNHEY and CDR2 SVGEGT. In nucleotides, the CDR3 is TGTGCCAGCAGTGGACAGGGAAATAGCTACGAGCAGTACTTC. It yields the protein CASSGQGNSYEQYF.

The rearrangement links TRBV12-3 or TRBV12-4 to TRBJ1-2; the D is unclear. With 6 bases removed from V and 4 bases from J, the gap between germline ends came to 12 bases. There are 13 residues in the CDR3. The CDR3 bases are TGTGCCAGCAGGTCCACAGACACCTATGGCTACACCTTC. It translates to CASRSTDTYGYTF.

The rearrangement joins TRBV7-2 to TRBJ2-5, with TRBD2 matching over 11 bases. V lost 2 bases, J lost 5 bases, and 13 bases stayed unmatched. The CDR3 is 18 amino acids. The germline gives CDR1 SGHTA, CDR2 FQGNSA. The CDR3 here is CASSLWAPLAGGLETQYF. For the CDR3, the DNA is TGTGCCAGCAGCTTATGGGCCCCGTTAGCGGGGGGGCTTGAGACCCAGTACTTC.

This clone was counted once. This sequence joins TRBV29-1 and TRBJ2-7; D is unresolved. Deletions cut 4 bases from V and 2 bases from J, with 6 bases between. Germline lookup yields CDR1 SQVTM and CDR2 ANQGSEA. The CDR3 length is 11 residues. CDR3 residues: CSVVSTYEQYF. CDR3 bases: TGCAGCGTTGTCAGTACCTACGAGCAGTACTTC.

CDR3 coding DNA: TGCGCCAGCAGCCAAGGAGCGGGTACCTATCAGCCCCAGCATTTT. Protein: CASSQGAGTYQPQHF. This chain links TRBV4-1 with TRBJ1-5, with D hard to call. Trimming left V 1 base short and J 5 bases short, with 12 bases between. The CDR3 extends over 15 amino acids. Germline V lookup: CDR1 MGHRA, CDR2 YSYEKL.

The chain uses TRBV6-5 and TRBJ1-1; D possibly corresponds to TRBD1 (5 bases). V lost 0 bases and J lost 5, with 13 bases in between. The CDR3 extends over 15 amino acids. The V gene's germline CDR1 is MNHEY and CDR2 SVGAGI. The CDR3 coding sequence is TGTGCCAGCAGTTACTCGGCAGGGTTCTCGACTGAAGCTTTCTTT. As protein: CASSYSAGFSTEAFF.

The chain carries TRBV14 and TRBJ1-1; D not resolved. The V end lost 2 bases, the J end lost 0 bases, and 10 bases lay between the germline ends. The CDR3 runs to 15 residues. Per germline, CDR1 SGHDN and CDR2 FVKESK. CDR3 residues: CASSQFMGMNTEAFF. As DNA, the CDR3 is TGTGCCAGCAGCCAATTTATGGGCATGAACACTGAAGCTTTCTTT.

The chain joins TRBV7-3 to TRBJ2-3, with 9 bases fitting TRBD2. CDR3 length equals 15 residues. V shed 2 bases and J 3 bases; nucleotides not matched to a gene: 3. From germline, CDR1 is SGHTA and CDR2 FQGTGA. CDR3 DNA: TGTGCCAGCAGCTTAGCGGGGGGGCCGACAGATACGCAGTATTTT. Translated, it gives CASSLAGGPTDTQYF.

This CDR3 is CASSLGQGAYGYEQYF. The CDR3, as DNA: TGTGCCAGCAGCTTGGGACAGGGGGCGTACGGCTACGAGCAGTACTTC. The J gene is TRBJ2-7, the V gene TRBV7-9, with 12 bases identical to TRBD1. V lost 3 bases to trimming and J lost 3 bases; unmatched junction nucleotides: 6. The CDR3 loop spans 16 amino acids. Per germline, CDR1 SEHNR and CDR2 FQNEAQ (reference sequence).